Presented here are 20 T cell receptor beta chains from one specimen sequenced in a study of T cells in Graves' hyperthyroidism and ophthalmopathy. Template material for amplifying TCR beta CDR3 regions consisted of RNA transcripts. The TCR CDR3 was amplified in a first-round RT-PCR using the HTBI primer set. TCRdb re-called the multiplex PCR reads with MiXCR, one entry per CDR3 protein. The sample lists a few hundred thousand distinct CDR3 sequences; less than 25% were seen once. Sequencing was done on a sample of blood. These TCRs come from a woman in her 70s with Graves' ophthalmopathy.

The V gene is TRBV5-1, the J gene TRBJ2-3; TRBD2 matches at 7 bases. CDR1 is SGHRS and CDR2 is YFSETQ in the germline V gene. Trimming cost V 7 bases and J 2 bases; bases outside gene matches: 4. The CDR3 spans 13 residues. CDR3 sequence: CASGGGSTDTQYF. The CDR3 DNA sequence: TGCGCCAGCGGGGGAGGGTCCACAGATACGCAGTATTTT.

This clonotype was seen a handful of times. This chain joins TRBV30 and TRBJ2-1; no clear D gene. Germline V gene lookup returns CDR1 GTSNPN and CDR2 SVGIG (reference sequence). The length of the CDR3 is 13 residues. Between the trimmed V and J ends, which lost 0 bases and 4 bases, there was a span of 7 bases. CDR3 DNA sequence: TGTGCCTGGAGTGTACAATCATACAATGAGCAGTTCTTC. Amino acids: CAWSVQSYNEQFF.

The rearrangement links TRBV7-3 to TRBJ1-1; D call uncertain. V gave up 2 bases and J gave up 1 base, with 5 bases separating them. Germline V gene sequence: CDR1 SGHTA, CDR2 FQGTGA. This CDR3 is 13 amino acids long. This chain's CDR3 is CASSLWRNTEAFF. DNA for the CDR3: TGTGCCAGCAGCTTATGGAGGAACACTGAAGCTTTCTTT.

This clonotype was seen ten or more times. The CDR3 here is CASSLGTGQETQYF. CDR3 nucleotide sequence: TGTGCCAGCAGTTTAGGGACGGGACAAGAGACCCAGTACTTC. The V gene is TRBV12-3 or TRBV12-4, the J gene TRBJ2-5; D is perhaps TRBD2 (5 bases). This CDR3 spans 14 amino acids. Trimming took off 1 base at V and 2 bases at J, with 8 bases between the two ends.

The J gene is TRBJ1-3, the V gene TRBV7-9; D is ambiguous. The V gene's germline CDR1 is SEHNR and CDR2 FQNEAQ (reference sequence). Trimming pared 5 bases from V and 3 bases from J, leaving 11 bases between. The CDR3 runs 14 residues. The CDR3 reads CASSRPRSGNTIYF. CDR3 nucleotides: TGTGCCAGCAGCCGACCGAGGAGTGGAAACACCATATATTTT. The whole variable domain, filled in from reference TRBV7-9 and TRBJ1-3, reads DTGVSQNPRHKITKRGQNVTFRCDPISEHNRLYWYRQTLGQGPEFLTYFQNEAQLEKSRLLSDRFSAERPKGSFSTLEIQRTEQGDSAMYLCASSRPRSGNTIYFGEGSWLTVV.

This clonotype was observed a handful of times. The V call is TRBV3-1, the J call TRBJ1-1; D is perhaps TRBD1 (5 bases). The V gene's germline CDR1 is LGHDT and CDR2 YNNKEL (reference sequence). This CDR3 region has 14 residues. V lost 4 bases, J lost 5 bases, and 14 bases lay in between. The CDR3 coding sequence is TGTGCCAGCAGCCCAGGGTACCGGGGGACTGAAGCTTTCTTT. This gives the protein CASSPGYRGTEAFF.

The CDR3 DNA is TGCGCCAGCAGCCAAGTCGGAGGGGCGAAGGTCAGGGACACCATATATTTT. Amino acid sequence: CASSQVGGAKVRDTIYF. This chain joins TRBV4-3 and TRBJ1-3; a weak D match, TRBD1 (5 bases). CDR1 and CDR2 (germline): LGHNA, YSLEER. The V and J ends lost 1 base and 8 bases respectively, with 21 bases between them. The CDR3 is 17 amino acids.

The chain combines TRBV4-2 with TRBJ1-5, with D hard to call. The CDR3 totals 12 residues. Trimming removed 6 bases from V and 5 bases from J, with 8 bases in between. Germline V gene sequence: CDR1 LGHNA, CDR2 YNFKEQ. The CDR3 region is CASRAEDQPQHF. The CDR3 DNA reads TGTGCCAGCAGGGCAGAGGATCAGCCCCAGCATTTT.

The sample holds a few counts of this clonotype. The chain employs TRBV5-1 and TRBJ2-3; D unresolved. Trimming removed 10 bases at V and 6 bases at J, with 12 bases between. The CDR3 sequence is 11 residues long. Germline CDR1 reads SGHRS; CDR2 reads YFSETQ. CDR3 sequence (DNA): TGCGCCCCACCCCGGTGGGATACGCAGTATTTT. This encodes CAPPRWDTQYF.

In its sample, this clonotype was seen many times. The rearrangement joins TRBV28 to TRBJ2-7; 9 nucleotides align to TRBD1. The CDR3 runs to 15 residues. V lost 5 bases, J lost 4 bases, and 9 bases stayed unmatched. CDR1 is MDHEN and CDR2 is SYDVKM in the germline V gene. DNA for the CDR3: TGTGCCAGCAGTCCCACCGGGACAGGGAAGTACGAGCAGTACTTC. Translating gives CASSPTGTGKYEQYF.

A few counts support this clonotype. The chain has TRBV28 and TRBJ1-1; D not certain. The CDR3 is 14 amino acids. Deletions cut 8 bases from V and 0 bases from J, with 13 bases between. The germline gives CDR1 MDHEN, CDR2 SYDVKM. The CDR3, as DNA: TGTGCCAGCGTGGGCAGCAACATGAACACTGAAGCTTTCTTT. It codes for CASVGSNMNTEAFF.

The CDR3 is CASSFSRSSYNEQFF. The CDR3 DNA is TGCGCCAGCAGCTTTTCCCGAAGCTCCTACAATGAGCAGTTCTTC. This sequence joins TRBV5-1 and TRBJ2-1, with D unclear. Between the trimmed V and J ends, which lost 2 bases and 0 bases, there was a span of 9 bases. The CDR3 extends over 15 amino acids. In germline, CDR1 is SGHRS, CDR2 YFSETQ.

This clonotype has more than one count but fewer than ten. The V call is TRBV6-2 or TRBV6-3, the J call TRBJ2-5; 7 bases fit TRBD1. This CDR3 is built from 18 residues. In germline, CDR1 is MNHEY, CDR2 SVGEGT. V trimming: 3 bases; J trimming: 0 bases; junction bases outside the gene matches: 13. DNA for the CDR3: TGTGCCAGCAGTTATGGGAGTTTGGGACAGTCGTACCAAGAGACCCAGTACTTC. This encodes CASSYGSLGQSYQETQYF.

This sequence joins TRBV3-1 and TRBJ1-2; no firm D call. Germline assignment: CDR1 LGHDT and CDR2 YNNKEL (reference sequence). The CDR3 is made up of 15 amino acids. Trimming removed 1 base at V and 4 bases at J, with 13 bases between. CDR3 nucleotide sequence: TGTGCCAGCAGCCAAGGAACTGGTCTTAGCTATGGCTACACCTTC. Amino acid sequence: CASSQGTGLSYGYTF.

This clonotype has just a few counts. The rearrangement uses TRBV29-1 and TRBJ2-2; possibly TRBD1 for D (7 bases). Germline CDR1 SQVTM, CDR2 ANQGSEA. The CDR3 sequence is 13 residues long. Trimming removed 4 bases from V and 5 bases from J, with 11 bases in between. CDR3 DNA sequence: TGCAGCGTTGGTCCAGGGGGGACCGGGGAGCTGTTTTTT. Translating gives CSVGPGGTGELFF.

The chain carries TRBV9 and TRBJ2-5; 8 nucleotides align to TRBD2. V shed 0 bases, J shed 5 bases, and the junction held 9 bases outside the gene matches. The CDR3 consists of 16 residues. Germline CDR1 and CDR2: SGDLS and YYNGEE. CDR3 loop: CASSVEGGRREETQYF. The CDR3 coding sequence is TGTGCCAGCAGCGTAGAAGGCGGGAGGCGGGAGGAGACCCAGTACTTC.

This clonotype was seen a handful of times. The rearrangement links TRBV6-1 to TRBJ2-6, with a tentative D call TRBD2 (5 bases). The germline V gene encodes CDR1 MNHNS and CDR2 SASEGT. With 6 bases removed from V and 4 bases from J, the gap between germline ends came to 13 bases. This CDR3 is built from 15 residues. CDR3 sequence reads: CASSPVGVGANVLTF. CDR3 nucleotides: TGTGCCAGCAGCCCCGTGGGAGTCGGGGCCAACGTCCTGACTTTC.

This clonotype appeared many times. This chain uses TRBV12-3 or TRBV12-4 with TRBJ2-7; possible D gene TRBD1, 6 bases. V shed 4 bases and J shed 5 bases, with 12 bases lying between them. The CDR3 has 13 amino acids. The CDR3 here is CASSYSGVHEQYF. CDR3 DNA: TGTGCCAGCAGTTATTCAGGGGTGCACGAGCAGTACTTC.

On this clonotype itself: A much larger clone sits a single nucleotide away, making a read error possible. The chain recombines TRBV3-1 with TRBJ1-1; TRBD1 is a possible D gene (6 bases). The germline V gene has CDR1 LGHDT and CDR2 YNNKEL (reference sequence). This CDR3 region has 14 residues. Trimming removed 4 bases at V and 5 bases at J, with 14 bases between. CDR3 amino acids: CASSPVTGQTEAFF. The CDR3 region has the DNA TGTGCCAGCAGCCCAGTCACAGGGCAAACTGAAGCTTTCTTT.

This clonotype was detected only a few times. CDR3: CASSIMAGPQHF. Written as DNA, the CDR3 is TGTGCCAGTAGTATTATGGCGGGGCCCCAGCATTTT. The J gene is TRBJ1-5, the V gene TRBV19; D gene uncertain. Germline assignment: CDR1 LNHDA and CDR2 SQIVND (reference sequence). This CDR3 is built from 12 residues. V lost 3 bases to trimming and J lost 9 bases, with 9 bases between them.